The 32 T cell receptor beta chains listed next were all sequenced from one sample in a study of lymphopenia after photon versus proton radiotherapy. Assay used: immunoSEQ multiplex PCR; TCRdb lists only in-frame clones, some missing. The sample holds some 25,000 clones, nearly 85% seen once. Sample: peripheral blood, taken from a patient treated with proton-based radiotherapy. The receptor set was obtained from a woman between 70 and 85 years old with pancreatic cancer.

This chain links TRBV6-7 with TRBJ1-2, with D possibly TRBD1 on 5 matching bases. TRBV6-7 belongs to the ORF category, with a function that is uncertain. This CDR3 is built from 16 residues. V lost 4 bases, J lost 2 bases, and 17 bases lay in between. CDR3 DNA sequence: TGTGCCAGCAGTTTCCCGGACAACTCCTTAAACTATGGCTACACCTTC. Protein sequence: CASSFPDNSLNYGYTF.

The chain combines TRBV29-1 with TRBJ1-1, with a possible D match to TRBD1 (6 bases). This CDR3 comprises 13 residues. CDR1 is SQVTM, CDR2 ANQGSEA, per germline. V was trimmed by 7 bases and J by 0 bases, leaving 12 bases between them. CDR3 in DNA: TGCAGCGATATGACAGGCTTGAACACTGAAGCTTTCTTT. Protein sequence: CSDMTGLNTEAFF.

Concerning this clone: A read error may account for a junction end that differs from germline. This sequence joins TRBV28 and TRBJ2-7; 9 nucleotides agree with TRBD1. CDR1 and CDR2 (germline): MDHEN, SYDVKM. The CDR3 runs 14 residues. For the CDR3, the DNA is TGTGCCAGCAGTTTAGGGTACGGGGACAGGGTCTTCTTGTTC. Translating it yields CASSLGYGDRVFLF.

The V call is TRBV7-9, the J call TRBJ2-1, with D possibly TRBD1 on 5 matching bases. Trimming removed 7 bases at V and 9 bases at J, with 19 bases between. Germline V gene lookup returns CDR1 SEHNR and CDR2 FQNEAQ (reference sequence). The CDR3 loop spans 14 amino acids. CDR3 DNA: TGTGCCAGCATTCGAACGGAAGTTCAGGGTGAGCAGTTCTTC. Amino acids: CASIRTEVQGEQFF. The variable domain in full, completed from reference TRBV7-9 and TRBJ2-1, reads DTGVSQNPRHKITKRGQNVTFRCDPISEHNRLYWYRQTLGQGPEFLTYFQNEAQLEKSRLLSDRFSAERPKGSFSTLEIQRTEQGDSAMYLCASIRTEVQGEQFFGPGTRLTVL.

The chain employs TRBV5-4 and TRBJ2-3; the D gene is possibly TRBD2 (6 bases). From germline, CDR1 is SGHNT and CDR2 YYREEE (reference sequence). The CDR3 has 15 amino acids. The V and J ends lost 5 bases and 0 bases respectively, with 13 bases between them. CDR3 nucleotides: TGTGCCAGCAGAACCGAACTAGCTAGCACAGATACGCAGTATTTT. Translated: CASRTELASTDTQYF.

V usage is TRBV27 and J usage is TRBJ1-2, with 8 bases that match TRBD1. V gave up 4 bases and J gave up 0 bases; unmatched junction bases: 10. This CDR3 contains 17 residues. The germline V gene encodes CDR1 MNHEY and CDR2 SMNVEV (reference sequence). The CDR3 DNA follows: TGTGCCAGCAGTTCCCGGGCAGGGGGCTTCCCTAACTATGGCTACACCTTC. Translation gives CASSSRAGGFPNYGYTF.

The J gene is TRBJ2-7, the V gene TRBV27; 9 bases map to TRBD1. With 6 bases clipped from V and 0 bases from J, the junction kept 18 bases outside the gene matches. The CDR3 runs to 19 residues. Germline V gene sequence: CDR1 MNHEY, CDR2 SMNVEV (reference sequence). The CDR3 DNA reads as TGTGCCAGCAGCCTTAAAGGCCTCCCGGGACAGGGATACTCCTACGAGCAGTACTTC. It translates to CASSLKGLPGQGYSYEQYF.

This chain uses TRBV27 with TRBJ2-3, with 7 bases identical to TRBD2. CDR3 length: 13 amino acids. Germline CDR1 MNHEY, CDR2 SMNVEV (reference sequence). V gave up 6 bases and J gave up 4 bases; unmatched junction bases: 4. The CDR3 region is CASRRELADTQYF. The DNA for the CDR3 is TGTGCCAGCAGGCGGGAGCTCGCAGATACGCAGTATTTT.

The chain carries TRBV30 and TRBJ1-1; TRBD1 is a possible D gene (6 bases). The CDR3 loop spans 15 amino acids. V dropped 2 bases and J dropped 4 bases, with 17 bases sitting between them. Germline V gene lookup returns CDR1 GTSNPN and CDR2 SVGIG (reference sequence). The chain's CDR3 is CAWSHTRGFGTEAFF. CDR3 nucleotides: TGTGCCTGGAGTCATACCAGGGGATTCGGCACTGAAGCTTTCTTT.

This clone has just a few counts. The J gene is TRBJ2-7, the V gene TRBV11-2, with D possibly TRBD1 on 5 matching bases. CDR1 SGHAT and CDR2 FQNNGV come from the germline V gene. This CDR3 is 16 amino acids long. V was trimmed by 6 bases and J by 2 bases, leaving 20 bases between them. CDR3 nucleotides: TGTGCCAGCAGGAAGTTAACAGGTCGAACCACCTACGAGCAGTACTTC. Translating gives CASRKLTGRTTYEQYF.

The chain uses TRBV30 and TRBJ2-1, with 9 bases that match TRBD2. The CDR3 consists of 15 residues. CDR1 and CDR2 from the germline V gene are GTSNPN and SVGIG (reference sequence). V shed 1 base, J shed 4 bases, and the junction held 5 bases outside the gene matches. This chain's CDR3 is CAWSEREAPYNEQFF. The CDR3 nucleotides are TGTGCCTGGAGTGAGCGGGAGGCCCCGTACAATGAGCAGTTCTTC.

V and J are TRBV5-1 and TRBJ1-2; D is unresolved. The V gene's germline CDR1 is SGHRS and CDR2 YFSETQ. The V gene lost 0 bases and the J gene lost 4 bases, with 16 bases spanning the gap. The CDR3 loop spans 16 amino acids. CDR3 protein: CASSLDGRAAVYGYTF. CDR3 bases: TGCGCCAGCAGCTTGGACGGGAGGGCCGCCGTCTATGGCTACACCTTC.

The rearrangement links TRBV11-2 to TRBJ2-3; 8 bases match TRBD2. The germline V gene has CDR1 SGHAT and CDR2 FQNNGV. The CDR3 runs to 15 residues. Trimming took 5 bases from V and 5 from J; bases not matched to a gene: 9. This CDR3 is CASSPPGRAGDTQYF. The CDR3 DNA follows: TGTGCCAGCAGCCCACCCGGGAGGGCCGGAGATACGCAGTATTTT.

There are a few counts of this clone. The V gene is TRBV28, the J gene TRBJ2-1; D possibly corresponds to TRBD1 (5 bases). This CDR3 region has 13 residues. Germline V CDR1 and CDR2: MDHEN, SYDVKM. V gave up 5 bases and J gave up 5 bases, with 10 bases separating them. The CDR3: CASSGDSNNEQFF. The CDR3 coding sequence is TGTGCCAGCAGTGGCGACAGTAACAATGAGCAGTTCTTC.

The CDR3 DNA reads TGTGCCATACAGGGTAACACCGGGGAGCTGTTTTTT. Its translation is CAIQGNTGELFF. This sequence joins TRBV2 and TRBJ2-2, with D maybe TRBD1 (6 bases). The germline CDR1 and CDR2 sequences are SNHLY and FYNNEI. The ends were cut back, 10 bases at V and 2 bases at J, with 8 bases in the middle. This CDR3 comprises 12 residues.

This chain joins TRBV28 and TRBJ2-2; tentative D call: TRBD1 (5 bases). CDR3 length: 14 residues. From germline, CDR1 is MDHEN and CDR2 SYDVKM. Trimming stripped 3 bases from V and 9 bases from J, with 14 bases between. DNA for the CDR3: TGTGCCAGCAGTTTGGCGGCAGGGCTGAGGGAGCTGTTTTTT. Its protein is CASSLAAGLRELFF.

The chain recombines TRBV29-1 with TRBJ2-7; D not certain. The V gene lost 3 bases and the J gene lost 1 base, with 19 bases spanning the gap. Germline CDR1 SQVTM, CDR2 ANQGSEA. The CDR3 is made up of 16 amino acids. Written as DNA, the CDR3 is TGCAGCGTTGAGGTGACGCGGACGCCTAGGTCCTACGAGCAGTACTTC. It translates to CSVEVTRTPRSYEQYF.

The chain has TRBV9 and TRBJ2-1, with 9 bases aligning to TRBD2. The germline V gene encodes CDR1 SGDLS and CDR2 YYNGEE. The CDR3 loop spans 16 amino acids. After removal of 4 bases from V and 10 bases from J, the junction contained 15 bases not matched to a gene. CDR3 in DNA: TGTGCCAGCAGCCATAACAGAGGACTAGCGAGGGGCGAGCAGTTCTTC. Amino acid sequence: CASSHNRGLARGEQFF.

The rearrangement links TRBV11-3 to TRBJ2-2, with D perhaps given as TRBD1 or TRBD2 (5 bases each). Germline assignment: CDR1 SGHNT and CDR2 YENEEA. This CDR3 comprises 15 residues. V lost 4 bases and J lost 6, with 15 bases in between. The CDR3 spells CASSSSGDRAGELFF. In nucleotides, the CDR3 is TGTGCCAGCAGCTCAAGCGGCGACAGAGCCGGGGAGCTGTTTTTT.

This chain uses TRBV7-9 with TRBJ1-4; D is undetermined. Looked up from germline, CDR1 is SEHNR and CDR2 is FQNEAQ (reference sequence). Trimming removed 4 bases from V and 0 bases from J, with 12 bases in between. The CDR3 totals 16 residues. DNA of the CDR3: TGTGCCAGCAGCTCCGGTCCACGGACAACTAATGAAAAACTGTTTTTT. Translation gives CASSSGPRTTNEKLFF.

The V gene is TRBV6-6, the J gene TRBJ1-1, with D uncertain. The CDR3 sequence is 13 residues long. Germline V gene sequence: CDR1 MNHNY, CDR2 SVGAGI (reference sequence). V gave up 2 bases and J gave up 5 bases, with 9 bases separating them. This chain's CDR3 is CASSYPLGTEAFF. The CDR3 DNA reads TGTGCCAGCAGTTACCCACTTGGGACTGAAGCTTTCTTT.

The rearrangement links TRBV19 to TRBJ2-3; the D gene is possibly TRBD2 (6 bases). The ends were cut back, 4 bases at V and 0 bases at J, with 14 bases in the middle. The CDR3 has 16 amino acids. Germline assignment: CDR1 LNHDA and CDR2 SQIVND (reference sequence). This CDR3 is CASSTGTLTSTDTQYF. DNA for the CDR3: TGTGCCAGTAGTACCGGGACTCTTACTAGCACAGATACGCAGTATTTT.

V usage is TRBV6-6 and J usage is TRBJ1-1; D gene unclear. V lost 8 bases to trimming and J lost 1 base, with 11 bases between them. Per germline, CDR1 MNHNY and CDR2 SVGAGI (reference sequence). CDR3 length: 13 residues. CDR3 coding DNA: TGTGCCAGCGGAAAAACAAGGAACACTGAAGCTTTCTTT. Protein product: CASGKTRNTEAFF.

This sequence joins TRBV19 and TRBJ2-1; D remains ambiguous. The germline V and J ends were trimmed by 4 bases and 5 bases, with 15 bases remaining between them. CDR3 length: 15 residues. CDR1 is LNHDA and CDR2 is SQIVND in the germline V gene (reference sequence). This CDR3 is CASSTRQTLNNEQFF. CDR3 in DNA: TGTGCCAGTAGTACTCGCCAAACCCTCAACAATGAGCAGTTCTTC.

The chain uses TRBV28 and TRBJ1-5; D may be TRBD1 (6 bases). Germline CDR1 and CDR2: MDHEN and SYDVKM. This CDR3 contains 16 residues. V was cut by 6 bases and J by 1 base, with 16 bases left in between. Written as DNA, the CDR3 is TGTGCCAGCAGAACAATACAGGGCATAAGCAATCAGCCCCAGCATTTT. It translates to CASRTIQGISNQPQHF. The full variable domain, completed using reference TRBV28 and TRBJ1-5, is DVKVTQSSRYLVKRTGEKVFLECVQDMDHENMFWYRQDPGLGLRLIYFSYDVKMKEKGDIPEGYSVSREKKERFSLILESASTNQTSMYLCASRTIQGISNQPQHFGDGTRLSIL.

The chain employs TRBV7-2 and TRBJ1-4; D remains ambiguous. V lost 4 bases to trimming and J lost 3 bases, with 12 bases between them. The CDR3 covers 15 residues. CDR1 and CDR2 from the germline V gene are SGHTA and FQGNSA. The CDR3 spells CASSSQTKANEKLFF. In DNA, the CDR3 is TGTGCCAGCAGCTCTCAGACAAAGGCTAATGAAAAACTGTTTTTT.

The chain has TRBV28 and TRBJ1-1, with D possibly matching TRBD1 (5 bases). Deletions cut 7 bases from V and 6 bases from J, with 18 bases between. The germline V gene encodes CDR1 MDHEN and CDR2 SYDVKM. CDR3 length equals 14 residues. DNA for the CDR3: TGTGCCAGCAACGGGGCAGACCCGACCGCTGAAGCTTTCTTT. Translation: CASNGADPTAEAFF.

This chain joins TRBV7-9 and TRBJ2-1; the match to TRBD2 covers 9 bases. CDR1 and CDR2 from the germline V gene are SEHNR and FQNEAQ (reference sequence). CDR3 length: 16 amino acids. V dropped 2 bases and J dropped 3; count of bases not matched to a gene: 5. CDR3 amino acids: CASSLIAGEGYNEQFF. DNA for the CDR3: TGTGCCAGCAGCTTAATAGCGGGAGAGGGCTACAATGAGCAGTTCTTC.

The chain uses TRBV21-1 and TRBJ1-2. TRBV21-1 corresponds to a pseudogene. The CDR3 runs to 14 residues. The chain's CDR3 is CASSEGGSDYGYTF. For the CDR3, the DNA is TGTGCCAGCAGCGAAGGAGGCAGCGACTATGGCTACACCTTC.

The rearrangement uses TRBV9 and TRBJ2-3, with a tentative D call TRBD2 (6 bases). This CDR3 contains 17 residues. The V end was cut by 5 bases, the J end by 2 bases, with 21 bases between. The germline CDR1 and CDR2 sequences are SGDLS and YYNGEE. CDR3 residues: CASSAPGSYGYTDTQYF. The CDR3 DNA is TGTGCCAGCAGTGCCCCCGGGAGCTACGGCTACACAGATACGCAGTATTTT.

This chain uses TRBV5-6 with TRBJ2-3; D perhaps matches TRBD1 (6 bases). The CDR3 contains 15 residues. Germline CDR1 and CDR2: SGHDT and YYEEEE. Trimming left V 1 base short and J 2 bases short, with 11 bases between. DNA of the CDR3: TGTGCCAGCAGCTTGCCAGGGGCTTCCACAGATACGCAGTATTTT. Translated: CASSLPGASTDTQYF.

V is TRBV27 and J is TRBJ1-2, with 10 nucleotides matching TRBD1. The CDR3 has 16 residues. Germline CDR1 MNHEY, CDR2 SMNVEV (reference sequence). J gave up 7 bases and V 0 bases, and 8 bases lay outside the gene matches. CDR3 protein: CASSLSGDRGSSGYTF. Written as DNA, the CDR3 is TGTGCCAGCAGTTTATCGGGGGACAGGGGATCGAGTGGCTACACCTTC.